The 21 T cell receptor beta chains below were found in one sample sequenced in a study of blood T cell repertoires in COVID-19. Some clones are missing from TCRdb's copy, which holds only in-frame ones; the method was immunoSEQ multiplex PCR. The sample carries roughly 170,000 clones, more than 65% recorded once. Sequencing was carried out using peripheral blood. All receptors come from a woman aged 60-75 years with COVID-19, enrolled during active disease.

The CDR3 coding sequence is TGCGCCAGCGGAATAGCGGGGGGTTACAATGAGCAGTTCTTC. Its protein is CASGIAGGYNEQFF. V usage is TRBV5-1 and J usage is TRBJ2-1; the match to TRBD2 covers 10 bases. Germline CDR1 is SGHRS and CDR2 is YFSETQ. The trim removed 7 bases at V and 4 bases at J, leaving 5 bases unmatched. This CDR3 has 14 residues.

The chain employs TRBV11-3 and TRBJ2-2; TRBD2 is a possible D gene (5 bases). CDR1 is SGHNT, CDR2 YENEEA, per germline. This CDR3 comprises 15 residues. V was shortened by 3 bases and J by 0 bases, with 8 bases between the two germline ends. CDR3 loop: CASSFGGPNTGELFF. The CDR3 nucleotides are TGTGCCAGCAGCTTTGGAGGCCCGAACACCGGGGAGCTGTTTTTT.

The gene calls are TRBV6-5 and TRBJ1-2, with TRBD1 matching 9 bases. CDR1 and CDR2 (germline): MNHEY, SVGAGI. This CDR3 comprises 14 residues. The ends lost 5 bases at V and 4 bases at J; junction bases unmatched: 5. CDR3 nucleotides: TGTGCCAGCAGTACAGGGGGCGCCCTCTATGGCTACACCTTC. Translation gives CASSTGGALYGYTF.

The chain employs TRBV11-2 and TRBJ2-5, with 7 bases lining up with TRBD2. This CDR3 contains 15 residues. J gave up 5 bases and V 5 bases, and 11 bases lay outside the gene matches. Germline assignment: CDR1 SGHAT and CDR2 FQNNGV. Here the CDR3 reads CASSENFGGFETQYF. CDR3 DNA sequence: TGTGCCAGCAGCGAAAACTTCGGGGGGTTTGAGACCCAGTACTTC.

The rearrangement joins TRBV6-5 to TRBJ2-3; D not resolved. The CDR3 totals 13 residues. Germline-derived CDR1 and CDR2 are MNHEY and SVGAGI. Trimming stripped 8 bases from V and 0 bases from J, with 9 bases between. CDR3 in DNA: TGTGCCAGCTTATCGAGAAGCACAGATACGCAGTATTTT. It codes for CASLSRSTDTQYF.

V is TRBV5-6 and J is TRBJ2-1; no clear D gene. V shed 7 bases and J shed 2 bases, with 10 bases lying between them. The CDR3 has 13 amino acids. Germline V lookup: CDR1 SGHDT, CDR2 YYEEEE. Here the CDR3 reads CASLRGTYNEQFF. CDR3 sequence (DNA): TGTGCCAGCCTACGAGGAACCTACAATGAGCAGTTCTTC.

CDR3 DNA sequence: TGTGCCACCAGTGATTCAGGGGGTCACACTGAAGCTTTCTTT. Encoded protein: CATSDSGGHTEAFF. The chain carries TRBV24-1 and TRBJ1-1; 7 bases are shared with TRBD1. Germline CDR1 and CDR2: KGHDR and SFDVKD. This CDR3 region has 14 residues. V lost 2 bases and J lost 3; bases outside the gene matches: 2.

The gene calls are TRBV6-5 and TRBJ1-2, with 8 bases matching TRBD1. Germline lookup yields CDR1 MNHEY and CDR2 SVGAGI. The CDR3 is made up of 14 amino acids. The V segment lost 6 bases and the J segment 5 bases; nucleotides outside the gene matches: 8. The CDR3 DNA reads TGTGCCAGCAGAAGGGGACAGGTGGATTATGGCTACACCTTC. Protein: CASRRGQVDYGYTF.

The chain is built from TRBV5-4 and TRBJ2-5; D unresolved. The V gene lost 1 base and the J gene lost 6 bases, with 13 bases spanning the gap. The CDR3 runs to 14 residues. Germline V lookup: CDR1 SGHNT, CDR2 YYREEE (reference sequence). The CDR3 region has the DNA TGTGCCAGCAGCTTGTCTGGGCAAGCCCAGACCCAGTACTTC. This encodes CASSLSGQAQTQYF.

V gene TRBV27 combines with J gene TRBJ1-2; TRBD1 agrees at 7 bases. The trim removed 5 bases at V and 8 bases at J, leaving 5 bases unmatched. From germline, CDR1 is MNHEY and CDR2 SMNVEV (reference sequence). This CDR3 has 12 residues. This chain's CDR3 is CASSTTGFGYTF. In nucleotides, the CDR3 is TGTGCCAGCAGTACGACAGGGTTCGGCTACACCTTC.

This clone was found once. The chain joins TRBV5-1 to TRBJ2-5; 8 bases match TRBD1. Germline CDR1 is SGHRS and CDR2 is YFSETQ. With V trimmed by 4 bases and J by 4 bases, 9 bases remained unmatched. This CDR3 has 15 amino acids. The CDR3 nucleotides read TGCGCCAGCAGCCTGACTCTCGGACAGGGAGAGACCCAGTACTTC. Its protein product is CASSLTLGQGETQYF.

The V gene is TRBV2, the J gene TRBJ1-2; D perhaps matches TRBD1 (6 bases). The CDR3 loop spans 10 amino acids. V lost 6 bases and J lost 13, with 12 bases in between. Germline V gene sequence: CDR1 SNHLY, CDR2 FYNNEI. This CDR3 is CASSPTGPTF. The CDR3, as DNA: TGTGCCAGCAGCCCGACAGGCCCCACCTTC.

The V call is TRBV4-3, the J call TRBJ1-4; 9 nucleotides match TRBD1. Germline V gives CDR1 LGHNA, CDR2 YSLEER. The V segment lost 1 base and the J segment 4 bases; nucleotides outside the gene matches: 4. CDR3 length: 16 residues. CDR3 in DNA: TGCGCCAGCAGCCAAGGACAGGGGGTTGTTAATGAAAAACTGTTTTTT. This codes for CASSQGQGVVNEKLFF.

The chain is built from TRBV11-2 and TRBJ2-4, with D perhaps TRBD2 (5 bases). Germline V gene lookup returns CDR1 SGHAT and CDR2 FQNNGV. This CDR3 has 15 residues. The V end lost 5 bases, the J end lost 5 bases, and 16 bases lay between the germline ends. CDR3 nucleotide sequence: TGTGCCAGCAGCCGCTACGAGGGCGGGCAAAACATTCAGTACTTC. Its translation is CASSRYEGGQNIQYF.

V is TRBV28 and J is TRBJ1-1; no clear D. Trimming shortened V by 6 bases and J by 0 bases, and 8 bases separated the two germline ends. CDR1 is MDHEN, CDR2 SYDVKM, per germline. The CDR3 runs 13 residues. CDR3 bases: TGTGCCAGCAGGGAGGGTTTGAACACTGAAGCTTTCTTT. Protein product: CASREGLNTEAFF.

The chain links TRBV7-3 to TRBJ1-5; the D gene is possibly TRBD1 (5 bases). Trimming took 5 bases from V and 1 from J, leaving 15 bases between them. The CDR3 contains 16 residues. Germline V gene data show CDR1 as SGHTA and CDR2 as FQGTGA. CDR3 DNA sequence: TGTGCCAGCAGCCCCTTGGCCGCAGGGAGCAATCAGCCCCAGCATTTT. Residues: CASSPLAAGSNQPQHF.

As DNA, the CDR3 is TGCAGCGTTGATGATCGGGGGGCAGGGGAGACCCAGTACTTC. It specifies CSVDDRGAGETQYF. The chain employs TRBV29-1 and TRBJ2-5; perhaps TRBD2 as D (7 bases). V lost 3 bases, J lost 5 bases, and 16 bases lay in between. The CDR3 is made up of 14 amino acids. Germline CDR1 is SQVTM and CDR2 is ANQGSEA.

The chain links TRBV15 to TRBJ1-4, with D perhaps TRBD1 (6 bases). Germline CDR1 LNHNV, CDR2 YYDKDF (reference sequence). Trimming left V 3 bases short and J 0 bases short, with 11 bases between. There are 16 residues in the CDR3. The CDR3 sequence: CATSSTGFATNEKLFF. The CDR3 nucleotides are TGTGCCACCAGCAGTACAGGGTTCGCAACTAATGAAAAACTGTTTTTT.

V and J are TRBV30 and TRBJ2-5, with 11 bases lining up with TRBD2. The CDR3 is 14 residues long. CDR1 is GTSNPN, CDR2 SVGIG, per germline (reference sequence). Trimming at V came to 0 bases and at J to 3 bases, leaving 0 bases not matched to a gene. The CDR3 coding sequence is TGTGCCTGGAGTGTACTAGCGGGAGAAGAGACCCAGTACTTC. Protein sequence: CAWSVLAGEETQYF.

The rearrangement links TRBV27 to TRBJ2-5; D gene unclear. Germline V gene lookup returns CDR1 MNHEY and CDR2 SMNVEV (reference sequence). V lost 4 bases to trimming and J lost 2 bases, with 2 bases between them. There are 11 residues in the CDR3. The CDR3 sequence: CASSSQETQYF. As DNA, the CDR3 is TGTGCCAGCAGTTCTCAAGAGACCCAGTACTTC.

The chain links TRBV18 to TRBJ2-1; 7 nucleotides match TRBD2. With V trimmed by 1 base and J by 2 bases, 5 bases remained unmatched. This CDR3 comprises 16 residues. Germline CDR1 is KGHSH and CDR2 is LQKENI. CDR3 sequence reads: CASSPQASGTYNEQFF. In DNA, the CDR3 is TGTGCCAGCTCACCACAGGCTAGCGGAACCTACAATGAGCAGTTCTTC.